At least ten counts were recorded for the clone carrying this T cell receptor (beta chain). The antigen is unknown. This sample is part of a study of CD8+CD57+ T cells in acquired aplastic anemia. Study summary: Yields of DNA that came from sorted CD4+ and CD8+ cells averaged roughly 3.3 ug.

The germline V and J ends were trimmed by 6 bases and 5 bases, with 5 bases remaining between them. The length of the CDR3 is 10 residues. The germline V gene has CDR1 DFQATT and CDR2 SNEGSKA (reference sequence). All sequencing subjects had displayed CD8+CD57+ cell expansion on flow cytometry. Every patient was diagnosed with severe acquired aplastic anemia. When blood sampling took place, the patients had received no therapy. Overall study findings and caveats: Patients shared 25 to 30 CD8+ CDR3 sequences with controls.

Genomic DNA served as template for TCR beta VDJ and CDR3 profiling. TCRdb re-called the reads through MiXCR, storing one row per CDR3 protein. The sample has approximately 470,000 distinct CDR3 sequences, roughly a third seen once. The sequence was collected from a human donor with aplastic anemia. The rearrangement joins TRBV20-1 to TRBJ1-5; D not resolved. The sequencing sample was made of sorted CD4+, CD8+, or CD8+CD57+ T cells (not recorded which) from PBMCs. CDR3 amino acids: CSAHDQPQHF. CDR3 in DNA: TGCAGTGCCCATGATCAGCCCCAGCATTTT.